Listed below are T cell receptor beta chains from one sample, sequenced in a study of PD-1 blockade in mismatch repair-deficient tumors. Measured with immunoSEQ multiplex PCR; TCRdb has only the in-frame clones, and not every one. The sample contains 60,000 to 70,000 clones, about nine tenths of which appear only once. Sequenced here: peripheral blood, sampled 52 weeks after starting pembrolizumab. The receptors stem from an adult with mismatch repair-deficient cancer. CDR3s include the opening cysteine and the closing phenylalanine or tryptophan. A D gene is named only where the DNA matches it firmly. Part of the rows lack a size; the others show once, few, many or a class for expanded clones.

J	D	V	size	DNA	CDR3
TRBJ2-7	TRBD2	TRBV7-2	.	TGTGCCAGCAGCTTAAGTGGGAGGGCCGTTTACGAGCAGTACTTC	CASSLSGRAVYEQYF
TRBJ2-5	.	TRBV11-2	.	TGTGCCAGCAGCTTAGGGGTCAGGGAAGAGACCCAGTACTTC	CASSLGVREETQYF
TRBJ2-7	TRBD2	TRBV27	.	TGTGCCAGCAGTCCCCACGGACTAGCCAGGGGAAGCTCCTACGAGCAGTACTTC	CASSPHGLARGSSYEQYF
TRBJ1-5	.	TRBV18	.	TGTGCCAGCTCACACCTGGGACAAGGCTCCGGTCAGCCCCAGCATTTT	CASSHLGQGSGQPQHF
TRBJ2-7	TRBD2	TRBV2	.	TGTGCCAGCAGCGAATTAGCGGGACGCTCCTACGAGCAGTACTTC	CASSELAGRSYEQYF
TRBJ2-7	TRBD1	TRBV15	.	TGTGCCACCAGCAGCACCGTGGGACAGGGCTACGAGCAGTACTTC	CATSSTVGQGYEQYF
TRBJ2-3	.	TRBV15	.	TGTGCCACCAGCAGGACTAGCACAGATACGCAGTATTTT	CATSRTSTDTQYF
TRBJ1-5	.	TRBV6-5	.	TGTGCCAGCAGGCGGGAGAGAAATCAGCCCCAGCATTTT	CASRRERNQPQHF
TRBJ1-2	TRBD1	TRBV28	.	TGTGCCAGCAGTCCCGGAGGGGGCCTACAGGTTAACTATGGCTACACCTTC	CASSPGGGLQVNYGYTF
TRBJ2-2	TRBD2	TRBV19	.	TGTGCCAGTTCGAGACTAGCGGGAAATACCGGGGAGCTGTTTTTT	CASSRLAGNTGELFF
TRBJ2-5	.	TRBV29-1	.	TGCAGCGTTGAAGATGGGGGGGCCCGTGAGACCCAGTACTTC	CSVEDGGARETQYF
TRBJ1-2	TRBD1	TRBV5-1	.	TGCGCCAGCAGCAAAGACAGGGGGAGGTCGTACACCTTC	CASSKDRGRSYTF
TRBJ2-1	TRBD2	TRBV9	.	TGTGCCAGCAGCCTTCAGGGCGGGAGGGAATCCTACAATGAGCAGTTCTTC	CASSLQGGRESYNEQFF
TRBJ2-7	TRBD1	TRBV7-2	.	TGTGCCAGCAGCTTAGTCCCAGGGGGCTACGAGCAGTACTTC	CASSLVPGGYEQYF
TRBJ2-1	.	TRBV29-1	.	TGCAGCGTTACGGGCAGCTCAAGAAATGAGCAGTTCTTC	CSVTGSSRNEQFF
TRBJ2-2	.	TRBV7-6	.	TGTGCCAGTGGGGACCGAAACACCGGGGAGCTGTTTTTT	CASGDRNTGELFF
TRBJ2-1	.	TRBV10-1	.	TGCGCCAGCAGTTACTCAGGGGAGGTAGACTACAATGAGCAGTTCTTC	CASSYSGEVDYNEQFF
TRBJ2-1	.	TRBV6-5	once	TGTGCCAGCGGTTACGGCCCTCAGTTCTTC	CASGYGPQFF
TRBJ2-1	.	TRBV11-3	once	TGTGCCAGCAGCTTAGCTAACAATGAGCAGTTCTTC	CASSLANNEQFF
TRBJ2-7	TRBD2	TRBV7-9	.	TGTGCCAGCAGCGCGGGGCTAGCGGGAGCTAACGAGCAGTACTTC	CASSAGLAGANEQYF
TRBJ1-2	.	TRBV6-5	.	TGTGCCAGCAGTTACCGACGTCTCGGTACAGGCTACACCTTC	CASSYRRLGTGYTF
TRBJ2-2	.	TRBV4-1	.	TGCGCCAGCAGCCAAGAGTTTTTGAGAGGGTTTAACACCGGGGAGCTGTTTTTT	CASSQEFLRGFNTGELFF
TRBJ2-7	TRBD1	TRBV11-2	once	TGTGCCAGCAGCTTAGCGGGACAGTACGAGCAGTACTTC	CASSLAGQYEQYF
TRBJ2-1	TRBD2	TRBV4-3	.	TGCGCCAGCAGAGCCCAGACTAGCTCGGGCAATGAGCAGTTCTTC	CASRAQTSSGNEQFF
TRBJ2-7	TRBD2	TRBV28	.	TGTGCCAGCACCGACAGCGGGGCCCTCGAGCAGTACTTC	CASTDSGALEQYF
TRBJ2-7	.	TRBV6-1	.	TGTGCCAGCAGTGAAGGTTGGGTGGGCGAGCAGTACTTC	CASSEGWVGEQYF
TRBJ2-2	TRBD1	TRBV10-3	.	TGTGCCACCCGGGACAGCAAGAACACCGGGGAGCTGTTTTTT	CATRDSKNTGELFF
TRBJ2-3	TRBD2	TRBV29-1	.	TGCAGCGTAGCGGGAGTGGAAGGCACAGATACGCAGTATTTT	CSVAGVEGTDTQYF
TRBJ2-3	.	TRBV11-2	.	TGTGCCAGCAGGCGGGGTAGCACAGATACGCAGTATTTT	CASRRGSTDTQYF
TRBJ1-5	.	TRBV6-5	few	TGTGCCAGCAGAGCCACCGGTCAGCCCCAGCATTTT	CASRATGQPQHF
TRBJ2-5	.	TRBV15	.	TGTGCCACCAGCAGAGATCCGCGGGGACCAAGGGGAGGGACCCAGTACTTC	CATSRDPRGPRGGTQYF
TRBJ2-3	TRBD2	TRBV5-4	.	TGTGCCAGCAGCTTGGGGACTAGCGGGAGGGCAGATACGCAGTATTTT	CASSLGTSGRADTQYF
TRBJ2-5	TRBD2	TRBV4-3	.	TGCGCCAGCAGCCAAGGGACTAGCGGGAGGAGCCAATCTGAAGAGACCCAGTACTTC	CASSQGTSGRSQSEETQYF
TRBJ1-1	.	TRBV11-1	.	TGTGCCAGCAGCGCTCGGACACTAGAAGCTTTCTTT	CASSARTLEAFF
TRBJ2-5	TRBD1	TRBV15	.	TGTGCCACCAGCAGAGCTACGCCGGACAGGGGGCGAGAGACCCAGTACTTC	CATSRATPDRGRETQYF
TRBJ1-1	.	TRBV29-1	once	TGCAGCGTTTTAGTCACTGAAGCTTTCTTT	CSVLVTEAFF